This T cell receptor (beta chain) was found in a study of blood T cell repertoires in COVID-19. Whole-study context: Acute and convalescent COVID-19 samples came from the United States, Italy and Spain. PBMCs, B-cell-depleted T cells, or T cells provided the cDNA or gDNA that made up the material.

As handled by the study authors: Quantification of nucleated cells was approximated via reference gene primer amplification. The table came from immunoSEQ multiplex PCR; TCRdb's copy has only in-frame clones and leaves some out. That table supplies the V and J calls and clone size; D and trimming were determined from the DNA. This table has approximately 210,000 clones, around 80% appearing once. V gave up 5 bases and J gave up 4 bases; unmatched junction bases: 18. This CDR3 has 18 amino acids. The V gene's germline CDR1 is MNHEY and CDR2 SMNVEV (reference sequence). The sequence was obtained from a woman aged 50 to 65 with acute or convalescent COVID-19. The sequencing sample was made of peripheral blood. V gene TRBV27 combines with J gene TRBJ1-1; 8 nucleotides align to TRBD1. The CDR3 coding sequence is TGTGCCAGCAGTCCTTATGCCCGATCCTATACAGGGGGCACTGAAGCTTTCTTT. Its protein product is CASSPYARSYTGGTEAFF.